This TCR beta chain was recovered during a study of cytomegalovirus exposure and HLA in healthy donors. Whole-study results and caveats: In a later analysis, across HLA loci, associated TCR counts were highest for DRB1, lowest for HLA-C.

Concerning this clone: Antigen: not known.

Germline assignment: CDR1 KGHSY and CDR2 FQNENV. The length of the CDR3 is 13 residues. The ends were cut back, 3 bases at V and 8 bases at J, with 11 bases in the middle. It was with 60 Vbeta and 13 Jbeta primers that the PCR ran. TCRdb's copy holds only in-frame clones and misses some; the assay was immunoSEQ multiplex PCR. Of under 300,000 clones in the sample, roughly 90% were seen once. The gene calls are TRBV16 and TRBJ2-1; a weak D match, TRBD2 (6 bases). Sequencing input: PBMCs. The clonotype was recovered from a middle-aged man in good health and CMV-seropositive. CDR3 amino acids: CASSHNRRDEQFF. In nucleotides, the CDR3 is TGTGCCAGCAGCCATAACAGGAGGGATGAGCAGTTCTTC.